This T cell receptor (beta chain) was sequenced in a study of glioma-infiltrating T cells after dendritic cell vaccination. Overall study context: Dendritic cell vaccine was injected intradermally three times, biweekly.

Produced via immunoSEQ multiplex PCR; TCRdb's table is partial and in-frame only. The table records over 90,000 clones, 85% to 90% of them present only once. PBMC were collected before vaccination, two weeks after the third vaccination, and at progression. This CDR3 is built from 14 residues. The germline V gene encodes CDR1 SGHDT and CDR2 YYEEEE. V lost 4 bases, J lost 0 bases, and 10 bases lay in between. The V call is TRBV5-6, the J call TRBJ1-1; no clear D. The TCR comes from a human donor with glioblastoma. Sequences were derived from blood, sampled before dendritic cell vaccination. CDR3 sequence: CASSPWHMNTEAFF. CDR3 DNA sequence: TGTGCCAGCAGCCCGTGGCACATGAACACTGAAGCTTTCTTT. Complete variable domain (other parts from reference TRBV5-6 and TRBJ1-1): DAGVTQSPTHLIKTRGQQVTLRCSPKSGHDTVSWYQQALGQGPQFIFQYYEEEERQRGNFPDRFSGHQFPNYSSELNVNALLLGDSALYLCASSPWHMNTEAFFGQGTRLTVV.